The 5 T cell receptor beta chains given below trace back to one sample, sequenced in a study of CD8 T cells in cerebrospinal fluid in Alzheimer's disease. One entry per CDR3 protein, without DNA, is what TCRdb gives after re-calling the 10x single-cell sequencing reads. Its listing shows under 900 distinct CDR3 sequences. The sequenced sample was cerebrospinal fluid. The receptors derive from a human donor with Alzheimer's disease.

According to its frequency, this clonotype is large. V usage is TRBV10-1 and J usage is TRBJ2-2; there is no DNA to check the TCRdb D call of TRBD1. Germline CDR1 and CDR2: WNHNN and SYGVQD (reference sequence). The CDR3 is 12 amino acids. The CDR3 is CASSEGRVKLFF.

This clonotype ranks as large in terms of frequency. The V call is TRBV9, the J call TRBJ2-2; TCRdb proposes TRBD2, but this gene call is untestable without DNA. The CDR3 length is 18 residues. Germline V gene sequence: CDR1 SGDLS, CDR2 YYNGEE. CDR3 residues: CASSAPLYSDFNTGELFF.

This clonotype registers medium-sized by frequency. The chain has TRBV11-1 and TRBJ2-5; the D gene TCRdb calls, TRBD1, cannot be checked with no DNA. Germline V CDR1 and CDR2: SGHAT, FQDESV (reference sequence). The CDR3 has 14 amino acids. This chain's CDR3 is CASSSRGGPETQYF.

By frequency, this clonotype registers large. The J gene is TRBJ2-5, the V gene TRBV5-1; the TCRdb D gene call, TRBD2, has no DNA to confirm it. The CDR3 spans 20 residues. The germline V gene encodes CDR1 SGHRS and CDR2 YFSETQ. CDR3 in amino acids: CASSLRSSSTRLAGRETQYF.

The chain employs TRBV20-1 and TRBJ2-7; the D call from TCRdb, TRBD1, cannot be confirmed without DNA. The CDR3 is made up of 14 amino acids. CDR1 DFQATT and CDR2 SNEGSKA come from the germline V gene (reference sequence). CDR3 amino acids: CSARATASGREQYF.